This T cell receptor beta chain was obtained from a study of post-analysis software for immune sequencing data. As for the study in general: Progressive-relapsing, secondary progressive and relapsing-remitting multiple sclerosis were among the disease courses included. Study-level findings and limits: The normalized Chao1 diversity of multiple sclerosis patients was significantly lower than that of controls. When patients were compared with controls, five TRBV segments were more frequent, TRBV5-6, TRBV5-1 and TRBV20-1 among them.

Each TCR beta cDNA library carried unique molecular identifiers. Approximately 500,000 cDNA molecules were obtained per 1 to 10 million input T cells. MiXCR, applied by TCRdb to the PCR reads, yields one record per CDR3 protein. This sample carries 650,000 to 850,000 distinct CDR3 sequences, around 50% of them seen once, and the ten largest clones take 4.6%. The CDR3 runs to 15 residues. V lost 3 bases and J lost 2, with 11 bases in between. Remarks on this clonotype: Its cognate antigen is unknown.

The sequence derives from a girl aged 10 to 17 with multiple sclerosis. What was sequenced was blood. The chain couples TRBV12-3 or TRBV12-4 to TRBJ2-1; TRBD1 might be the D (5 bases). The CDR3 region is CASSFKGAAYNEQFF. The CDR3 region has the DNA TGTGCCAGCAGTTTTAAAGGGGCGGCCTACAATGAGCAGTTCTTC.